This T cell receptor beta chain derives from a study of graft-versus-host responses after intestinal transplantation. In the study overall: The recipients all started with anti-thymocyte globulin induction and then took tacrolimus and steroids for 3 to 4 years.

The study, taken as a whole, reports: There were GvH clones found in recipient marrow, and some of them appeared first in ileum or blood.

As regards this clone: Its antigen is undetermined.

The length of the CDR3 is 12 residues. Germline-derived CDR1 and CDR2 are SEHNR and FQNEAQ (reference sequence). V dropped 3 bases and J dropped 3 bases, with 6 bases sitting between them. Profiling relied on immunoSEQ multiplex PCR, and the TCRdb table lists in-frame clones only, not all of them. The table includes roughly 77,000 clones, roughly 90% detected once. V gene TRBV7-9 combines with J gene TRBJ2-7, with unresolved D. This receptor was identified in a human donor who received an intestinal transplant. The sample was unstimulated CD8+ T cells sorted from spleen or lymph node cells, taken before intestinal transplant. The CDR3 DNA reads TGTGCCAGCAGCTTTGAGAGCTACGAGCAGTACTTC. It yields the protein CASSFESYEQYF.